This TCR beta chain was captured by sequencing in a study of response to subunit inactivated influenza vaccine. TCRdb re-called the RT-PCR reads with MiXCR, one entry per CDR3 protein. In the table there are around 750,000 distinct CDR3 sequences, less than 25% of which are singletons. Germline V lookup: CDR1 SGHDT, CDR2 YYEEEE. The CDR3 totals 17 residues. The V segment lost 1 base and the J segment 2 bases; nucleotides outside the gene matches: 10. The sample here was PBMCs from blood, taken 5 to 6 days after vaccination. The J gene is TRBJ2-5, the V gene TRBV5-6; 8 positions agree with TRBD1. The receptor was derived from a man aged 50-59 years who received an inactivated influenza vaccine. CDR3 loop: CASSLLMGTGRQETQYF. CDR3 DNA: TGTGCCAGCAGCTTGCTAATGGGGACAGGAAGACAAGAGACCCAGTACTTC.